The sequence of this TCR beta chain was determined in a study of T cell responses to AZD1222 COVID-19 vaccine. Points on this clone: Its matching antigen is unknown.

Overall study results and limits: Seropositive at baseline were only five or six AZD1222 recipients.

Generated by immunoSEQ multiplex PCR, the TCRdb table keeps only in-frame clones and is missing some. The sample has about 150,000 clones; more than 90% are singletons. The material was peripheral blood, obtained 28 days after the second AZD1222 dose. This clonotype originated in an adult who received the AZD1222 COVID-19 vaccine.

CDR3 coding DNA: TGTGCCAGCAGCCCCGGAGGTCTTTATGAGCAGTTCTTC. It is translated as CASSPGGLYEQFF. J is TRBJ2-1 and V is TRBV12-3 or TRBV12-4, with D possibly being TRBD2 (5 bases). The CDR3 contains 13 residues. V was cut by 6 bases and J by 8 bases, with 14 bases left in between.